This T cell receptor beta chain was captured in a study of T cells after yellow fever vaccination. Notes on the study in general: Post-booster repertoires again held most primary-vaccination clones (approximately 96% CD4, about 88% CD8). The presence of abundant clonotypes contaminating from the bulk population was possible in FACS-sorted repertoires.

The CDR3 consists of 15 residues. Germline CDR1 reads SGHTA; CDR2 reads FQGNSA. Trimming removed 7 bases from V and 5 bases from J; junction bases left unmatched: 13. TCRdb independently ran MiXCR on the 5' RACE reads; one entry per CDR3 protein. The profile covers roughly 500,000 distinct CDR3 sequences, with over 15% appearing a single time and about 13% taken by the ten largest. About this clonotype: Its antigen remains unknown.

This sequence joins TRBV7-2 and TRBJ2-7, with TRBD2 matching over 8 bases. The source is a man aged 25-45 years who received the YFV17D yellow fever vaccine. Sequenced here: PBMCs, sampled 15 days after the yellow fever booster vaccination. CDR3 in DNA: TGTGCCAGCATCCCAAGGGGCGGGGGGATCCACGAGCAGTACTTC. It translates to CASIPRGGGIHEQYF.